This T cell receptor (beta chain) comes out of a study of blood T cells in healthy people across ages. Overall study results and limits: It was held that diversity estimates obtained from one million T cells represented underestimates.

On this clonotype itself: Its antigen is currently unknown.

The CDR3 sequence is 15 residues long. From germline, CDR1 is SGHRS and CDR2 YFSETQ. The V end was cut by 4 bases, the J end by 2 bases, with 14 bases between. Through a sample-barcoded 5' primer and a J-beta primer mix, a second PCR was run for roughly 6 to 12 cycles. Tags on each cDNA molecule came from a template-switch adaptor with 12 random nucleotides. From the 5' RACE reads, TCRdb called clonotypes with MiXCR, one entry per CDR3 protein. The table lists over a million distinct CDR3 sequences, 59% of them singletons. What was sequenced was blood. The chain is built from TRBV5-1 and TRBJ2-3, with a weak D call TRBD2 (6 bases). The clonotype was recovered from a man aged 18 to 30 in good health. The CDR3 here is CASSRYSGPTDTQYF. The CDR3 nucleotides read TGCGCCAGCAGCAGATATAGCGGACCCACAGATACGCAGTATTTT.